The sequence of this T cell receptor beta chain was determined in a study of siplizumab effects on memory and regulatory T cells. Sequencing of each sample assayed around 10^5 TCR templates. Some clones are missing from TCRdb's copy, which holds only in-frame ones; the method was immunoSEQ multiplex PCR. The table records about 94,000 clones, approximately 95% of them present only once. Trimming shortened V by 6 bases and J by 2 bases, and 9 bases separated the two germline ends. CDR3 length equals 13 residues. The germline V gene has CDR1 KGHSH and CDR2 LQKENI. General observations from the study: A minor fraction of alloreactive clones, and no more, mapped to unstimulated subsets. Fewer alloreactive sequences mapped to unstimulated CD4+ memory cells under siplizumab.

In the case of this clone: What it binds is not known.

This TCR derives from a human donor in good health. Sequencing input: non-Treg CD4+ T cells sorted from blood. The V gene is TRBV18, the J gene TRBJ2-3; no definite D call. CDR3 loop: CASSIGTTDTQYF. Written as DNA, the CDR3 is TGTGCCAGCTCCATAGGCACCACAGATACGCAGTATTTT.